A selection of T cell receptor beta chains follows, all from one sample in a study of T cell responses to AZD1222 COVID-19 vaccine. Repertoires were generated with immunoSEQ multiplex PCR, while TCRdb's copy carries only in-frame clones and drops some. This table holds some 160,000 clones, around 94% found once. The sample here was peripheral blood, taken on day 0 of AZD1222 vaccination. The receptors were gathered from an adult in good health. Both conserved end residues are part of each CDR3. Each record gives: J gene, D gene, V gene, clone size, CDR3 DNA, CDR3 protein. A D gene is named only where the DNA matches it firmly. Only part of the rows carry a size: once, few, many, or a class if the clone is expanded.

>TRBJ1-2|.|TRBV15|.
TGTGCCACCAGCAGGGCCAGGGTAGCTAACTATGGCTACACCTTC
CATSRARVANYGYTF
>TRBJ1-4|TRBD1|TRBV7-9|.
TGTGCCAGCAGCCGGGGGACAGCCGGAGTACTTGAAAAACTGTTTTTT
CASSRGTAGVLEKLFF
>TRBJ1-3|.|TRBV9|.
TGTGCCAGCAGCGTAGCCGACAGCTCTGGAAACACCATATATTTT
CASSVADSSGNTIYF
>TRBJ1-1|.|TRBV15|once
TGTGCCACCAGCAGAGATGGGCGGGGAGGCACTGAAGCTTTCTTT
CATSRDGRGGTEAFF
>TRBJ2-7|TRBD2|TRBV7-2|.
TGTGCCAGCAGCTTAGGGGAGGTAGCGGGGGGTATAACCTACGAGCAGTACTTC
CASSLGEVAGGITYEQYF
>TRBJ2-2|.|TRBV6-6|.
TGTGCCAGCAGTTACAGGGACAACCTTAACACCGGGGAGCTGTTTTTT
CASSYRDNLNTGELFF
>TRBJ1-6|.|TRBV7-2|.
TGTGCCAGCAGCTTAGGGTTTTGGGATTCACCCCTCCACTTT
CASSLGFWDSPLHF
>TRBJ1-5|.|TRBV2|once
TGTGCCAGCAGTGAATATCGCCCGGGATGGGGGGACAATCAGCCCCAGCATTTT
CASSEYRPGWGDNQPQHF
>TRBJ2-3|.|TRBV5-1|.
TGCGCCAGCCGGTACTCCGACGCCACAGATACGCAGTATTTT
CASRYSDATDTQYF
>TRBJ1-3|.|TRBV29-1|.
TGCAGCGTGCGGACGACTGGAAACACCATATATTTT
CSVRTTGNTIYF
>TRBJ2-5|.|TRBV2|.
TGTGCCAGCAGTCCAACCACAGGGTCGGGGGAGACCCAGTACTTC
CASSPTTGSGETQYF
>TRBJ1-3|.|TRBV28|.
TGTGCCAGCAGTTTTGGGGGGATAGAACTGAGCTCTGGAAACACCATATATTTT
CASSFGGIELSSGNTIYF
>TRBJ2-1|TRBD2|TRBV6-2/TRBV6-3|.
TGTGCCAGCAGTTCTAGCGGGGGGATTTCCTACAATGAGCAGTTCTTC
CASSSSGGISYNEQFF
>TRBJ1-6|TRBD1|TRBV28|.
TGTGCCACCGGGACAGGGGGCCCGTCACCCCTCCACTTT
CATGTGGPSPLHF
>TRBJ1-2|.|TRBV7-9|.
TGTGCCAGCAGCTGGGACATCCGGAAAATATATGGCTACACCTTC
CASSWDIRKIYGYTF
>TRBJ2-7|TRBD2|TRBV7-2|.
TGTGCCAGCAGCCTGACTAGCGGGGGGGTCTCCTACGAGCAGTACTTC
CASSLTSGGVSYEQYF
>TRBJ1-2|.|TRBV4-3|once
TGCGCCAGCAGCCAAGATTCCCAGGGAGGCTACACCTTC
CASSQDSQGGYTF
>TRBJ1-3|TRBD1|TRBV7-9|.
TGTGCCAGCAGCCCCAACAGGGGGGCTTCTGGAAACACCATATATTTT
CASSPNRGASGNTIYF
>TRBJ1-3|.|TRBV14|.
TGTGCCAGCAGCCGACCGGGACCCACGGCGAACACCATATATTTT
CASSRPGPTANTIYF
>TRBJ2-5|.|TRBV7-9|.
TGTGCCAGCAGCCATGGGGGGAAAGAGACCCAGTACTTC
CASSHGGKETQYF
>TRBJ1-5|.|TRBV6-4|.
TGTGCCAGCAGTGAACAGGGCGGTCAGCCCCAGCATTTT
CASSEQGGQPQHF
>TRBJ2-1|.|TRBV9|.
TGTGCCAGCAGCGTAGTCGGGACTGGCAATGAGCAGTTCTTC
CASSVVGTGNEQFF
>TRBJ1-4|.|TRBV6-5|.
TGTGCCAGCAGCCGAACAGGGTGGGCTGAAAAACTGTTTTTT
CASSRTGWAEKLFF
>TRBJ2-5|TRBD2|TRBV28|.
TGTGCCAGCAGTTTACGGGGGGACCTTTGGATGCCCCAAGAGACCCAGTACTTC
CASSLRGDLWMPQETQYF
>TRBJ2-5|TRBD2|TRBV11-2|.
TGTGCCAGCAGCCTTAGCGGGACTCAAGAGACCCAGTACTTC
CASSLSGTQETQYF
>TRBJ1-6|.|TRBV12-3/TRBV12-4|.
TGTGCCAGCAGTTTAATGGGGGCGAGCCCCCTCCACTTT
CASSLMGASPLHF
>TRBJ1-2|.|TRBV3-1/TRBV3-2|.
TGTGCCAGCAGGCAAGGGACACGCTATGGCTACACCTTC
CASRQGTRYGYTF
>TRBJ1-4|TRBD1|TRBV29-1|.
TGCAGCGTAGGTTGGACAGGAGCTAATGAAAAACTGTTTTTT
CSVGWTGANEKLFF
>TRBJ1-2|.|TRBV11-2|.
TGTGCCAGCAGCTTAGATGGCTACACCTTC
CASSLDGYTF
>TRBJ2-3|TRBD1|TRBV5-1|.
TGCGCCAGTCACGGAGGACAGGTCTACACAGATACGCAGTATTTT
CASHGGQVYTDTQYF
>TRBJ1-6|.|TRBV5-4|.
TGTGCCAGCAGCCCTCGACCCTCAGGGCCTGATTCACCCCTCCACTTT
CASSPRPSGPDSPLHF
>TRBJ2-1|.|TRBV5-1|.
TGCGCCAGCAGCTTGGTTGGCTCCTACAATGAGCAGTTCTTC
CASSLVGSYNEQFF
>TRBJ2-1|.|TRBV3-1/TRBV3-2|.
TGTGCCAGCAGCCAGCAGCGAGGAGAGCAGTTCTTC
CASSQQRGEQFF
>TRBJ2-5|.|TRBV6-5|.
TGTGCCAGCAGTAGTGCGGCCTTGGGGGGGACCCAGTACTTC
CASSSAALGGTQYF
>TRBJ2-3|.|TRBV14|once
TGTGCCCTCGTCAGCGATACGCAGTATTTT
CALVSDTQYF
>TRBJ1-2|TRBD1|TRBV7-2|.
TGTGCCAGCAGCTTAGCGCGGACAGGGTACTATGGCTACACCTTC
CASSLARTGYYGYTF
>TRBJ2-7|.|TRBV5-8|.
TGTGCCGCTTGGGTTGGTCAGGGCCTTATGGAGCGGTACTTC
CAAWVGQGLMERYF
>TRBJ2-3|TRBD2|TRBV18|.
TGTGCCAGCTCACCAGGGACTAGCGGAGATACGCAGTATTTT
CASSPGTSGDTQYF
>TRBJ2-6|.|TRBV5-1|.
TGCGCCAGCAGCTTTTTTAGTACGGGCTCCCGGCTGCCCTCTGGGGCCAACGTCCTGACTTTC
CASSFFSTGSRLPSGANVLTF
>TRBJ1-5|.|TRBV28|.
TGTGCCAGCAGCGGGGGAATTGGGCATCAGCCCCAGCATTTT
CASSGGIGHQPQHF
>TRBJ2-1|.|TRBV7-6|.
TGTACCAGCAGCTTAGTGTCAGGGACCTACAATGAGCAGTTCTTC
CTSSLVSGTYNEQFF
>TRBJ1-2|.|TRBV5-8|.
TGTGCCAGCAGCTCGTGGTGGGGGTTCAGGGCAGGCTACACCTTC
CASSSWWGFRAGYTF
>TRBJ2-3|.|TRBV5-6|.
TGTGCCAGCAGCAACGGTCCAGATACGCAGTATTTT
CASSNGPDTQYF
>TRBJ2-1|.|TRBV11-3|.
TGTGCCAGCTCCTCGGAGGGGGGGCCCTACAATGAGCAGTTCTTC
CASSSEGGPYNEQFF
>TRBJ1-4|.|TRBV5-1|.
TGCGCCAGCAGCTTGGACAGCCTAAATGAAAAACTGTTTTTT
CASSLDSLNEKLFF
>TRBJ1-1|TRBD1|TRBV7-3|.
TGTGCCAGCAGCTTGGAGGGACAGGGGGCCACTGAAGCTTTCTTT
CASSLEGQGATEAFF
>TRBJ1-3|.|TRBV7-8|.
TGTGCCACCATGACAGGCGCGTCCGGAAACACCATATATTTT
CATMTGASGNTIYF
>TRBJ1-2|.|TRBV11-2|.
TGTGCCAGCAGCTTTATCAGGAACTATGGCTACACCTTC
CASSFIRNYGYTF
>TRBJ1-1|TRBD1|TRBV6-5|.
TGTGCCAGCAGAAAAGGACAGGCTCTGGGAACTGAAGCTTTCTTT
CASRKGQALGTEAFF
>TRBJ2-1|.|TRBV9|.
TGTGCCAGCAGCCTCCGACAGGGAGGGAACAATGAGCAGTTCTTC
CASSLRQGGNNEQFF
>TRBJ1-1|.|TRBV18|once
TGTGCCAGCTCACCCGGATACACTGAAGCTTTCTTT
CASSPGYTEAFF
>TRBJ1-1|.|TRBV27|.
TGTGCCAGCAGTTTAGGGTCCGGGTTTCGGACTGAAGCTTTCTTT
CASSLGSGFRTEAFF
>TRBJ2-3|.|TRBV6-6|.
TGTGCCAGCAGTTACTCGTTGGGGGTTAGCACAGATACGCAGTATTTT
CASSYSLGVSTDTQYF
>TRBJ1-5|.|TRBV4-1|.
TGCGCCAGCAGCCAAGAGTTAGGCAGGCAGTATACTAGCAATCAGCCCCAGCATTTT
CASSQELGRQYTSNQPQHF
>TRBJ2-2|.|TRBV2|.
TGTGCCAGCCGAGTGCTTTCTGGAACCTACACCGGGGAGCTGTTTTTT
CASRVLSGTYTGELFF
>TRBJ1-3|.|TRBV11-3|.
TGTGCCAGCAGCTTAGATCAGGGGCGCCCCGGAAACACCATATATTTT
CASSLDQGRPGNTIYF
>TRBJ1-6|.|TRBV27|few
TGTGCCAGCAGCCCCGGGACAACTGCTTATAATTCACCCCTCCACTTT
CASSPGTTAYNSPLHF
>TRBJ1-1|.|TRBV18|.
TGTGCCAGCTCACCACGGGGGAACACTGAAGCTTTCTTT
CASSPRGNTEAFF